The sequence of this T cell receptor (beta chain) was determined in a study of CD8+ T cells in alopecia areata. As for the study in general: Treated patients were dosed with oral tofacitinib, taking 5 to 10 mg twice daily. Study conclusions and caveats: Uncertain still, given a single nonresponder, is whether baseline CD8+ expansion links to response. Patients shared TCRs less clearly than mice did, possibly for HLA-related reasons. Clonality exceeded that of normal scalp in lesional scalp, most notably in alopecia totalis/universalis.

The sequencing template was cDNA reverse transcribed from extracted RNA. Assay used: immunoSEQ multiplex PCR; TCRdb lists only in-frame clones, some missing. The repertoire holds over 95,000 clones, roughly two thirds seen once, with 15% to 17% in the top ten. Treatment described: oral pan-JAK inhibitor, 5-10 mg twice daily. A word on this clone: Its antigen is still unknown.

This CDR3 is 14 amino acids long. The V gene lost 4 bases and the J gene lost 4 bases, with 12 bases spanning the gap. Germline loops: CDR1 SNHLY, CDR2 FYNNEI. The sample consisted of CD8+ T cells sorted from blood, taken at week 4, from a patient treated with tofacitinib. The rearrangement links TRBV2 to TRBJ2-3; no clear D. The source of this sequence is a human donor with alopecia areata. The CDR3 sequence is CASSVLNVADTQYF. The CDR3 nucleotides are TGTGCCAGCAGTGTTCTCAATGTCGCAGATACGCAGTATTTT.